This T cell receptor (beta chain) was obtained from a study of blood T cell repertoires in COVID-19. For the study at large: Nucleic acid was either cDNA or gDNA, and it came from T cells, B-cell-depleted T cells, or PBMCs.

As handled by the study authors: Estimation of nucleated cell counts was performed using reference gene primer amplification. Using immunoSEQ multiplex PCR, the repertoire was profiled, and TCRdb retains in-frame clones only, with some absent. The V and J calls and clone size are taken from that table; D and trimming were inferred from the DNA. The sample yields around 140,000 clones, roughly four fifths seen once. Trimming removed 3 bases at V and 0 bases at J, with 9 bases between. Germline lookup yields CDR1 MDHEN and CDR2 SYDVKM. The CDR3 has 15 amino acids. The receptor's source is a human donor in a cohort sampled during active COVID-19. The chain carries TRBV28 and TRBJ1-3; D is possibly TRBD1 (5 bases). Sequenced sample: peripheral blood. This chain's CDR3 is CASSFYRISGNTIYF. The CDR3 nucleotides read TGTGCCAGCAGTTTTTACAGGATCTCTGGAAACACCATATATTTT.